The clone carrying this TCR beta chain was detected ten times or more. The sample belongs to a study of T cell repertoires in cytomegalovirus infection. Study-level background: Matching HLA type and CMV infection were both indicated by public TCR beta signatures.

Germline lookup yields CDR1 SGHAT and CDR2 FQDESV (reference sequence). V was clipped by 1 base and J by 12 bases, with 10 bases between them. The CDR3 consists of 13 residues. From the reads, TCRdb called clonotypes with MiXCR, one entry per CDR3 protein. The sample consists of over 450,000 distinct CDR3 sequences, over 9% of them appearing once. This receptor was obtained from a human donor in good health (CMV status not recorded). Some clones in this sample may be carry-over from other donors' samples. The V call is TRBV11-1, the J call TRBJ2-6; possibly TRBD2 for D (5 bases). The sequenced sample consisted of PBMCs. CDR3 loop: CASSLGGEVVLTF. The CDR3 DNA sequence: TGTGCCAGCAGCTTAGGGGGAGAAGTCGTCCTGACTTTC.